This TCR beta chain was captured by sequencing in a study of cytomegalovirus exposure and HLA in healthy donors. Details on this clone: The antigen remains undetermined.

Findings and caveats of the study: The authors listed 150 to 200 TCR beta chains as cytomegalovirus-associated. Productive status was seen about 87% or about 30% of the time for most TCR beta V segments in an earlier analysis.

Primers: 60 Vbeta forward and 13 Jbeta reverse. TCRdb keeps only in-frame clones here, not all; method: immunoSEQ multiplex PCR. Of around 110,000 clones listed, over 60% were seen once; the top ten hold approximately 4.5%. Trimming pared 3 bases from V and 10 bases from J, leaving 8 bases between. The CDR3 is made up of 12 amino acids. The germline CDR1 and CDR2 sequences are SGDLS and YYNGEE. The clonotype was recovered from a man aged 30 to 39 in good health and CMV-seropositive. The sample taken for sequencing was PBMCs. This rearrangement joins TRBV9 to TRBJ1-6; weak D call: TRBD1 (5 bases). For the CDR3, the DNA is TGTGCCAGCAGCGCACGGGGGTCACCCCTCCACTTT. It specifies CASSARGSPLHF.